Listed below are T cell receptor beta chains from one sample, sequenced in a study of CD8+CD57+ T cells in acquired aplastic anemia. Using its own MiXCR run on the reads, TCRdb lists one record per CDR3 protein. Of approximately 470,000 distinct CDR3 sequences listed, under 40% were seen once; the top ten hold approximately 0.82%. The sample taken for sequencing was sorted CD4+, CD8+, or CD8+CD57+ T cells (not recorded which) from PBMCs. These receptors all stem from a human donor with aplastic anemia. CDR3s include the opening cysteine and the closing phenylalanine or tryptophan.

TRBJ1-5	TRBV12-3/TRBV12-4	CASSLGTVEQPQHF
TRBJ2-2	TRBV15	CATSRVGGANVTGELFF
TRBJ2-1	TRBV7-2	CASRPAQWKFF
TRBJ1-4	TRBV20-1	CSARQGSEKLFF
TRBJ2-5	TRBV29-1	CSVLLAGAKVETQYF
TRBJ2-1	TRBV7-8	CASSLATGLGHNEQFF
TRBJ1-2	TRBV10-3	CAISAGHLYGYTF
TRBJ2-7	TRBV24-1	CATSDPTGAGEQYF
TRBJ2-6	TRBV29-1	CSARGPGANVLTF
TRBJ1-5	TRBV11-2	CASSLDLGANNQPQHF
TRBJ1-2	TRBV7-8	CASSLEPRVREGYTF
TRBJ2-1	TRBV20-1	CSACSGEDNEQFF
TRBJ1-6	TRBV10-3	CAISPPVEGSPLHF
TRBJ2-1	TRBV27	CASSLPSSISYNEQFF
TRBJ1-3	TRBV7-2	CASSSRQGSGNTIYF
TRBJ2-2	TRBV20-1	CSASLYRGTGELFF
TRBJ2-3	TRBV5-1	CASSLLAEWGTDTQYF
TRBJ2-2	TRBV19	CASSLRAANTGELFF
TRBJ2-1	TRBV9	CASSSGQTTGIYNEQFF
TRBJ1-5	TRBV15	CATSGDRDFDGNQPQHF
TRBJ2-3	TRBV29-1	CSVPTRSGRVSTDTQYF
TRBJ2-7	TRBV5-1	CASSLLQGSNYEQYF
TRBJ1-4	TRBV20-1	CSATTTADRRMFF
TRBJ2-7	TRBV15	CATSRDTDREQYF
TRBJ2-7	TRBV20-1	CSARDLGDRGLYEQYF
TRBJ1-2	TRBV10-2	CASSEQGASYGYTF
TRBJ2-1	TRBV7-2	CASSPSLSGGEQFF
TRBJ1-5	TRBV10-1	CASRGQVHQPQHF
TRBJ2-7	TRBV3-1	CASSQEFDGGEQYF
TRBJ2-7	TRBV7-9	CASSLEGLATYEQYF
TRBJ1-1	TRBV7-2	CASSTRQGMNTEAFF
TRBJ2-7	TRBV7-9	CASSLGEYIGEQYF
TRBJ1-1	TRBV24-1	CATSDPVVRGNTEAFF
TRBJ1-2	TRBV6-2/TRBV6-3	CASSYPSGTGNYGYTF
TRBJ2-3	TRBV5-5	CASSLPAGTDTQYF
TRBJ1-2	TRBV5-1	CASSLEDRGNYGYTF
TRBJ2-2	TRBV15	CATSRGGQGDGELFF